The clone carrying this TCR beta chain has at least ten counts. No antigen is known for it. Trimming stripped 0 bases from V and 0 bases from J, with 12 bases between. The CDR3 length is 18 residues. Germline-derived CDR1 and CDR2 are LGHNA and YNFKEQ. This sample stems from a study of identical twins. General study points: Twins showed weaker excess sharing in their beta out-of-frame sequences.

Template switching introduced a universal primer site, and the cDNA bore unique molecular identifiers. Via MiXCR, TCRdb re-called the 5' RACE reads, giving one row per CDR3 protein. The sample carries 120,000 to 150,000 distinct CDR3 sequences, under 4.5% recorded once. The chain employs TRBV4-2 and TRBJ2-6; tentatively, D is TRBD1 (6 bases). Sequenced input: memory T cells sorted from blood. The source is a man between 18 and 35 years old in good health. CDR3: CASSQDAGVSSGANVLTF. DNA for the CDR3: TGTGCCAGCAGCCAAGATGCAGGGGTGAGCTCTGGGGCCAACGTCCTGACTTTC.